The 6 T cell receptor beta chains below were found in one sample sequenced in a study of blood T cell repertoires in COVID-19. Clones were read by immunoSEQ multiplex PCR, and TCRdb kept only the in-frame ones, dropping some. The sample lists some 500,000 clones; approximately 87% were seen once. Sequencing was carried out using PBMCs or T cells enriched from blood (not recorded which). These TCRs come from a woman aged 40 to 50 who had recovered from COVID-19.

This clone was recorded at least ten times. The rearrangement uses TRBV2 and TRBJ1-2; D not certain. Trimming removed 4 bases from V and 1 base from J, with 7 bases in between. This CDR3 is built from 13 residues. In germline, CDR1 is SNHLY, CDR2 FYNNEI. The CDR3 nucleotides read TGTGCCAGCAGTGCTAAACGTAACTATGGCTACACCTTC. Its translation: CASSAKRNYGYTF.

The chain combines TRBV6-5 with TRBJ1-2; D is unclear. Trimming took 8 bases from V and 3 from J, leaving 10 bases between them. This CDR3 comprises 12 residues. Germline loops: CDR1 MNHEY, CDR2 SVGAGI. The CDR3 loop is CASQTRYYGYTF. CDR3 coding DNA: TGTGCCAGCCAGACGAGGTACTATGGCTACACCTTC.

This clone has just one count. V is TRBV30 and J is TRBJ2-3, with 14 positions matching TRBD2. This CDR3 spans 18 amino acids. Trimming at V came to 0 bases and at J to 6 bases, leaving 11 bases not matched to a gene. Per germline, CDR1 GTSNPN and CDR2 SVGIG (reference sequence). The CDR3 nucleotides read TGTGCCTGGAGTGTAACCTCAGGACTAGCGGGAGGAGAGGATACGCAGTATTTT. Translated: CAWSVTSGLAGGEDTQYF.

V usage is TRBV21-1 and J usage is TRBJ1-4; the table assigns TRBD1, which was not confirmed against the DNA. TRBV21-1 is a documented pseudogene. The CDR3 length is 15 residues. The CDR3 is CASSKWDRLNEKLFF. For the CDR3, the DNA is TGTGCCAGCAGCAAATGGGACAGGCTTAATGAAAAACTGTTTTTT.

The chain uses TRBV5-1 and TRBJ2-7; 11 bases align to TRBD1. The CDR3 extends over 15 amino acids. Germline-derived CDR1 and CDR2 are SGHRS and YFSETQ. V shed 4 bases, J shed 3 bases, and the junction held 6 bases outside the gene matches. The CDR3 spells CASSPTGTGGYEQYF. CDR3 bases: TGCGCCAGCAGCCCTACCGGGACAGGGGGCTACGAGCAGTACTTC.

The chain is built from TRBV10-3 and TRBJ2-7, with D unclear. There are 11 residues in the CDR3. Trimming took 8 bases from V and 1 from J, leaving 6 bases between them. Germline CDR1 and CDR2: ENHRY and SYGVKD. In nucleotides, the CDR3 is TGTGCCATCCTTGCGTCCTACGAGCAGTACTTC. Its translation is CAILASYEQYF.